Below, 11 T cell receptor beta chains from the same sample are listed, as sequenced in a study of cytomegalovirus exposure and HLA in healthy donors. The PCR employed 60 Vbeta primers together with 13 Jbeta primers. The protocol was immunoSEQ multiplex PCR, while the TCRdb copy is restricted to in-frame clones and leaves out a portion. The sample contains 100,000 to 150,000 clones, over 70% of which appear only once. Sequencing input: PBMCs. The receptors come from a woman between 45 and 65 years old in good health and CMV-seropositive.

The J gene is TRBJ2-3, the V gene TRBV5-4; 8 nucleotides match TRBD2. V shed 7 bases and J 4 bases; nucleotides not matched to a gene: 8. The CDR3 length is 14 residues. Per the germline V gene, CDR1 is SGHNT and CDR2 is YYREEE (reference sequence). The CDR3 coding sequence is TGTGCCAGCCGCCCGTCGACTAGCGCAGATACGCAGTATTTT. Residues: CASRPSTSADTQYF.

This clone was counted only a few times. The CDR3 DNA sequence: TGTGCCACAGCCCGGGACAGGGGGAACACTGAAGCTTTCTTT. Translating it yields CATARDRGNTEAFF. This rearrangement joins TRBV6-5 to TRBJ1-1; TRBD1 matches at 10 bases. Per the germline V gene, CDR1 is MNHEY and CDR2 is SVGAGI. This CDR3 has 14 residues. The ends lost 10 bases at V and 1 base at J; junction bases unmatched: 6.

The genes are TRBV6-5 and TRBJ2-5; D possibly corresponds to TRBD2 (6 bases). Germline V gene sequence: CDR1 MNHEY, CDR2 SVGAGI. CDR3 length equals 13 residues. The V gene lost 4 bases and the J gene lost 8 bases, with 14 bases spanning the gap. The CDR3 region is CASSLRLDSTQYF. The CDR3 coding sequence is TGTGCCAGCAGTTTGAGACTAGACTCAACCCAGTACTTC.

The chain couples TRBV7-2 to TRBJ1-6, with D unclear. The CDR3 runs 15 residues. V was clipped by 5 bases and J by 14 bases, with 22 bases between them. Germline V gene lookup returns CDR1 SGHTA and CDR2 FQGNSA. The CDR3, as DNA: TGTGCCAGCAGCCCTCGACGGAGTCTCCTTTATACCCTCCACTTT. Amino acid sequence: CASSPRRSLLYTLHF.

The chain has TRBV27 and TRBJ1-5; D not certain. The germline V gene has CDR1 MNHEY and CDR2 SMNVEV (reference sequence). The CDR3 is made up of 14 amino acids. Trimming stripped 2 bases from V and 2 bases from J, with 7 bases between. The CDR3 here is CASSLVGGNQPQHF. The CDR3 nucleotides are TGTGCCAGCAGTTTAGTAGGAGGCAATCAGCCCCAGCATTTT.

This chain joins TRBV7-2 and TRBJ2-5; TRBD1 might be the D (5 bases). This CDR3 region has 15 residues. The V end lost 3 bases, the J end lost 2 bases, and 13 bases lay between the germline ends. Germline assignment: CDR1 SGHTA and CDR2 FQGNSA. CDR3 nucleotides: TGTGCCAGCAGCTTTAATCAGGGCCCACAAGAGACCCAGTACTTC. This translates into CASSFNQGPQETQYF.

Ten or more counts support this clone. The rearrangement links TRBV2 to TRBJ1-5; D uncertain. The CDR3 sequence is 11 residues long. Germline V lookup: CDR1 SNHLY, CDR2 FYNNEI. V lost 9 bases to trimming and J lost 4 bases, with 7 bases between them. The CDR3, as DNA: TGTGCCAGTGGACTAAATCAGCCCCAGCATTTT. It codes for CASGLNQPQHF.

In its sample, this clone was seen a few times. J is TRBJ1-1 and V is TRBV2, with D perhaps matching TRBD1 (6 bases). Germline V gene sequence: CDR1 SNHLY, CDR2 FYNNEI. Deletions cut 6 bases from V and 5 bases from J, with 13 bases between. The CDR3 has 13 residues. DNA for the CDR3: TGTGCCAGCAGACAGGGTAGTAGTACTGAAGCTTTCTTT. This gives the protein CASRQGSSTEAFF.

The genes are TRBV5-5 and TRBJ1-1; no definite D call. V was clipped by 3 bases and J by 0 bases, with 15 bases between them. Germline V gene lookup returns CDR1 SGHKS and CDR2 YYEKEE (reference sequence). The CDR3 runs 16 residues. This CDR3 is CASSSLSGGMNTEAFF. The CDR3 DNA is TGTGCCAGCAGCTCTCTTTCGGGAGGCATGAACACTGAAGCTTTCTTT.

The chain joins TRBV5-4 to TRBJ1-4, with D maybe TRBD1 (5 bases). Trimming took 0 bases from V and 0 from J, leaving 12 bases between them. Germline V gives CDR1 SGHNT, CDR2 YYREEE (reference sequence). The CDR3 is 17 residues long. CDR3 coding DNA: TGTGCCAGCAGCTTGGTTGCGGGGGGGGCAACTAATGAAAAACTGTTTTTT. It specifies CASSLVAGGATNEKLFF.

The chain carries TRBV29-1 and TRBJ1-1, with 8 positions matching TRBD1. This CDR3 is 15 amino acids long. CDR1 is SQVTM and CDR2 is ANQGSEA in the germline V gene. The trim removed 6 bases at V and 3 bases at J, leaving 12 bases unmatched. CDR3 protein: CSVRAPTGGDTEAFF. CDR3 DNA: TGCAGCGTGAGGGCTCCTACAGGGGGGGACACTGAAGCTTTCTTT.